This passage covers 14 T cell receptor beta chains from one sample sequenced in a study of shared clonotypes between healthy human individuals (dated by TCRdb to about 2020). The library came from the immunoSEQ multiplex PCR assay. Here the immuneACCESS table is served through TCRdb, limited to in-frame sequences with V and J called. Missing clones are a known gap in these copies; in checked studies unresolved V genes cover under half, and the rest lacks a known reason. This sample holds some 2.3 million clones; approximately 95% were observed only once. The top ten hold around 0.4% of the sample. Specimen: naive CD4+ T cells from PBMCs. The cell subset or site label corresponds to: CD45RA+ positively selected. These receptors originate from a man younger than 35 in good health. Some clones in this sample may be carry-over from other donors' samples.

The rearrangement links TRBV6-1 to TRBJ1-1, with a weak D call TRBD1 (6 bases). In germline, CDR1 is MNHNS, CDR2 SASEGT. The CDR3 spans 14 residues. V lost 6 bases and J 5 bases, leaving 16 bases between the germline ends. CDR3 DNA sequence: TGTGCCAGCAGCTTCGAGGGACAACGGACTGAAGCTTTCTTT. Translated: CASSFEGQRTEAFF.

J is TRBJ1-1 and V is TRBV28, with 7 bases matching TRBD1. This CDR3 is 14 amino acids long. Per the germline V gene, CDR1 is MDHEN and CDR2 is SYDVKM. The junction had 9 bases not matched to a gene; V was cut back by 1 base and J by 10 bases. The CDR3, as DNA: TGTGCCAGCAGTTTATCGTTGGGACAGCTAGCAGCTTTCTTT. Translation gives CASSLSLGQLAAFF.

The chain carries TRBV10-2 and TRBJ2-7; 8 nucleotides match TRBD2. V shed 4 bases, J shed 5 bases, and the junction held 10 bases outside the gene matches. CDR3 length equals 15 residues. Germline values: CDR1 WSHSY, CDR2 SAAADI. The CDR3 DNA reads TGCGCCAGCAGTGGGGGGAGCGGGGGACACAACGAGCAGTACTTC. It is translated as CASSGGSGGHNEQYF.

V gene TRBV27 combines with J gene TRBJ2-7; possible D gene TRBD2, 5 bases. Trimming pared 5 bases from V and 5 bases from J, leaving 19 bases between. Germline values: CDR1 MNHEY, CDR2 SMNVEV (reference sequence). CDR3 length: 15 residues. The CDR3 DNA reads TGTGCCAGCAGTACCCAGCTAAGCGCGAGGGACGAGCAGTACTTC. Its translation is CASSTQLSARDEQYF.

The chain has TRBV7-9 and TRBJ2-2; D ambiguous. The CDR3 has 12 amino acids. Germline CDR1 SEHNR, CDR2 FQNEAQ (reference sequence). Trimming removed 5 bases at V and 6 bases at J, with 7 bases between. This CDR3 reads CASSPDAGELFF. The CDR3 DNA reads as TGTGCCAGCAGCCCAGACGCCGGGGAGCTGTTTTTT. Variable domain in full (rest from reference TRBV7-9 and TRBJ2-2): DTGVSQNPRHKITKRGQNVTFRCDPISEHNRLYWYRQTLGQGPEFLTYFQNEAQLEKSRLLSDRFSAERPKGSFSTLEIQRTEQGDSAMYLCASSPDAGELFFGEGSRLTVL.

This rearrangement joins TRBV5-4 to TRBJ2-2, with D possibly TRBD1 on 6 matching bases. The V end was cut by 4 bases, the J end by 0 bases, with 10 bases between. Per the germline V gene, CDR1 is SGHNT and CDR2 is YYREEE (reference sequence). This CDR3 is built from 15 residues. CDR3: CASSVTGPNTGELFF. CDR3 nucleotides: TGTGCCAGCAGCGTGACAGGCCCGAACACCGGGGAGCTGTTTTTT.

CDR3 in DNA: TGTGCCAGCTCACCACCACTTAGAGTTGACACCATATATTTT. Its translation is CASSPPLRVDTIYF. V usage is TRBV18 and J usage is TRBJ1-3; no definite D call. There are 14 residues in the CDR3. Germline values: CDR1 KGHSH, CDR2 LQKENI. V was shortened by 0 bases and J by 8 bases, with 11 bases between the two germline ends.

The CDR3 coding sequence is TGTGCCAGCAGTGAAGGCCGACAGCCCATCCAAGAGACCCAGTACTTC. Translating gives CASSEGRQPIQETQYF. J is TRBJ2-5 and V is TRBV6-1; D possibly corresponds to TRBD1 (5 bases). The length of the CDR3 is 16 residues. The germline V gene has CDR1 MNHNS and CDR2 SASEGT. Trimming removed 1 base from V and 1 base from J, with 13 bases in between.

The chain uses TRBV6-1 and TRBJ2-1; D is undetermined. Trimming left V 7 bases short and J 8 bases short, with 9 bases between. Germline assignment: CDR1 MNHNS and CDR2 SASEGT. This CDR3 contains 11 residues. CDR3 sequence (DNA): TGTGCCAGCAAACAAAGGGATGAGCAGTTCTTC. Translation: CASKQRDEQFF.

The V and J genes are TRBV5-1 and TRBJ2-3, with D maybe TRBD2 (6 bases). The length of the CDR3 is 15 residues. Looked up from germline, CDR1 is SGHRS and CDR2 is YFSETQ. V was shortened by 0 bases and J by 2 bases, with 10 bases between the two germline ends. The CDR3 loop is CASSLERTTTDTQYF. The CDR3 DNA reads as TGCGCCAGCAGCTTGGAACGGACTACCACAGATACGCAGTATTTT. The full variable domain, its missing parts supplied by reference TRBV5-1 and TRBJ2-3, is KAGVTQTPRYLIKTRGQQVTLSCSPISGHRSVSWYQQTPGQGLQFLFEYFSETQRNKGNFPGRFSGRQFSNSRSEMNVSTLELGDSALYLCASSLERTTTDTQYFGPGTRLTVL.

This sequence joins TRBV7-3 and TRBJ2-2; D is possibly TRBD1 or TRBD2 (5 bases each). Germline values: CDR1 SGHTA, CDR2 FQGTGA. Trimming removed 5 bases from V and 4 bases from J, with 17 bases in between. CDR3 length equals 16 residues. Written as DNA, the CDR3 is TGTGCCAGCAGCCCTCGGGGCAGGGCCTTCACCGGGGAGCTGTTTTTT. It is translated as CASSPRGRAFTGELFF.

The chain combines TRBV5-1 with TRBJ1-2; TRBD1 agrees at 8 bases. V dropped 4 bases and J dropped 2; count of bases not matched to a gene: 7. Per germline, CDR1 SGHRS and CDR2 YFSETQ. The CDR3 sequence is 15 residues long. CDR3 nucleotide sequence: TGCGCCAGCAGCGTGACAGGGGTCGGAAACTATGGCTACACCTTC. This gives the protein CASSVTGVGNYGYTF.

The chain couples TRBV7-8 to TRBJ1-1; tentatively, D is TRBD1 (6 bases). Germline assignment: CDR1 SGHVS and CDR2 FQNEAQ. The CDR3 extends over 17 amino acids. V shed 7 bases and J shed 6 bases, with 27 bases lying between them. The CDR3 here is CASTPGTYIRGEAEAFF. The CDR3 DNA is TGTGCCAGCACCCCAGGGACATACATCCGTGGTGAGGCTGAAGCTTTCTTT.

The chain is built from TRBV9 and TRBJ2-7; D is perhaps TRBD2 (7 bases). CDR1 and CDR2 from the germline V gene are SGDLS and YYNGEE. The CDR3 spans 16 residues. V lost 6 bases and J 1 base, leaving 20 bases between the germline ends. The chain's CDR3 is CASTIGGAGPSYEQYF. CDR3 bases: TGTGCCAGCACTATAGGGGGGGCAGGCCCTTCCTACGAGCAGTACTTC.